This TCR beta chain was sequenced for a study of identical twins. General study results and limits: Clonotypes of the beta chain that were abundant in cord blood carried fewer insertions (memory repertoires showed none).

Concerning this clonotype: Its matching antigen is unknown.

The V gene's germline CDR1 is LGHDT and CDR2 YNNKEL (reference sequence). V was trimmed by 0 bases and J by 0 bases, leaving 9 bases between them. This CDR3 region has 16 residues. One entry per CDR3 protein, called by TCRdb with MiXCR from the 5' RACE reads. This sample has some 1,600,000 distinct CDR3 sequences; under 35% occur once, and the top ten carry more than 0.25%. The sequence derives from a newborn girl in good health. This chain links TRBV3-1 with TRBJ2-4, with D unresolved. Sequenced sample: cord blood. CDR3 in amino acids: CASSQDLLIAKNIQYF. CDR3 DNA: TGTGCCAGCAGCCAAGATCTCCTTATAGCCAAAAACATTCAGTACTTC.